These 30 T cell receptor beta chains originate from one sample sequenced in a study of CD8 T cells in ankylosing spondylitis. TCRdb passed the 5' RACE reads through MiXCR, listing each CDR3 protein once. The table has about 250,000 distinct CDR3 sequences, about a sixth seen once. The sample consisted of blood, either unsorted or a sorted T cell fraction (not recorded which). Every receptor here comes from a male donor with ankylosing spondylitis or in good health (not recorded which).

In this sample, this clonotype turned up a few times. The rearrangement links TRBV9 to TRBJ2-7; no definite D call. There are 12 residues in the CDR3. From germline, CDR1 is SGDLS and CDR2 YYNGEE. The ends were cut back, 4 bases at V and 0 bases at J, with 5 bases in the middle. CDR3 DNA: TGTGCCAGCAGCCCCCTCTCCTACGAGCAGTACTTC. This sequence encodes CASSPLSYEQYF.

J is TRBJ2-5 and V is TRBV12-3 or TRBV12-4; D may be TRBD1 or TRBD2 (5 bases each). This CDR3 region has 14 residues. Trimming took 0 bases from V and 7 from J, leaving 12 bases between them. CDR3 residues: CASSLALGDGTQYF. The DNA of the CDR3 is TGTGCCAGCAGTTTAGCGCTTGGGGACGGGACCCAGTACTTC.

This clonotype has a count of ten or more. CDR3 in DNA: TGTGCCAGCAGTTTCAGGTGGGACAGGGGGCATCACGAGCAGTACTTC. Translating it yields CASSFRWDRGHHEQYF. The rearrangement links TRBV12-3 or TRBV12-4 to TRBJ2-7; the match to TRBD1 covers 12 bases. The CDR3 length is 16 residues. J lost 5 bases, V lost 3 bases, and 8 bases had no gene match.

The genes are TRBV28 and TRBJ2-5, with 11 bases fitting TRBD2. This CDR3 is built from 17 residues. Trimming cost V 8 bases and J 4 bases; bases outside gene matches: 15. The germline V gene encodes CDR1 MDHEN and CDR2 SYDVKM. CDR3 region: CASALEVAGGPRETQYF. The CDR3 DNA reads TGTGCCAGCGCCCTGGAGGTAGCGGGAGGGCCGCGAGAGACCCAGTACTTC.

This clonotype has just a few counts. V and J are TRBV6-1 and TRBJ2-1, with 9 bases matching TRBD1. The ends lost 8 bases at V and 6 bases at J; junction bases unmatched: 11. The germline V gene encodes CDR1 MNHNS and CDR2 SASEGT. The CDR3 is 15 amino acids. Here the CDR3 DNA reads TGTGCCAGCTATCCGGGACAGGGTATTTTCAATGAGCAGTTCTTC. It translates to CASYPGQGIFNEQFF.

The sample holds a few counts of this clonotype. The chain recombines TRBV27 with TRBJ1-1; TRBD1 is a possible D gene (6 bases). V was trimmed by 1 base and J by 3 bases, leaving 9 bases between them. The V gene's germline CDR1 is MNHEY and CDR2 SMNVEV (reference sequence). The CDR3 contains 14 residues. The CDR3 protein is CASSLYREDTEAFF. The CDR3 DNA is TGTGCCAGCAGTTTATACAGGGAGGACACTGAAGCTTTCTTT.

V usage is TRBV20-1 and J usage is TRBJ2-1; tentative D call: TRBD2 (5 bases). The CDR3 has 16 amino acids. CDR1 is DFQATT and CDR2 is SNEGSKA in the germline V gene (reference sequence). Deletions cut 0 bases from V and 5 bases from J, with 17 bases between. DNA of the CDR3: TGCAGTGCTAGAGAGGTATGGGAGAGGGTAGACAATGAGCAGTTCTTC. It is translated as CSAREVWERVDNEQFF.

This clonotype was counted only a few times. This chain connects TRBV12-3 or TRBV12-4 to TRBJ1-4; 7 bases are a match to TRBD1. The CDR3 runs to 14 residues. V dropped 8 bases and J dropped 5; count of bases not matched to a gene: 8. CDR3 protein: CASSWTGSNEKLFF. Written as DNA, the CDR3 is TGTGCCAGCTCATGGACAGGCTCCAATGAAAAACTGTTTTTT.

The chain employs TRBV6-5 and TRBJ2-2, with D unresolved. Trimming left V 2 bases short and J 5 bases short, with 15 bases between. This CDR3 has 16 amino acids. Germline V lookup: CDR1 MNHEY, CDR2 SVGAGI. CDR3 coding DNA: TGTGCCAGCAGTTACCGGACCTTGGGAAAGACCGGGGAGCTGTTTTTT. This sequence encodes CASSYRTLGKTGELFF.

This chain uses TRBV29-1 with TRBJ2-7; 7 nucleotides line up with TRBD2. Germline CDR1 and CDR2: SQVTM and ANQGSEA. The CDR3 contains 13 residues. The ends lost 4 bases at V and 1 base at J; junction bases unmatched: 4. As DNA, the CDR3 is TGCAGCGTTGTGTGGGGGGGGTCCTACGAGCAGTACTTC. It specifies CSVVWGGSYEQYF.

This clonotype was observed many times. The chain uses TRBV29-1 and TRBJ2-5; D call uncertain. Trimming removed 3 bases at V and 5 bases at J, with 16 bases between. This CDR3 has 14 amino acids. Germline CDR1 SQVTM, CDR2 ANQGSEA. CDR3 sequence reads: CSVDGPESRETQYF. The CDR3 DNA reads TGCAGCGTTGATGGTCCAGAGTCTCGCGAGACCCAGTACTTC.

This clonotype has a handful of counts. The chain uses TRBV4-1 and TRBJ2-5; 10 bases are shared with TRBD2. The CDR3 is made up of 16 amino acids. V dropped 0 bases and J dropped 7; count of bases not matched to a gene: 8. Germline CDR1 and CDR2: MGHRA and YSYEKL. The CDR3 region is CASSQERAGGIWTQYF. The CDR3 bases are TGCGCCAGCAGCCAAGAGAGAGCGGGGGGGATCTGGACCCAGTACTTC.

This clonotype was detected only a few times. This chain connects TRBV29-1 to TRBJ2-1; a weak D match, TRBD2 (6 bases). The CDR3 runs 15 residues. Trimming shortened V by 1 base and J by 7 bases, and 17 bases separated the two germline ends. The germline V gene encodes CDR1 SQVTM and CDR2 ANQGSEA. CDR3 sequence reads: CSVEGGREWANEQFF. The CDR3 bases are TGCAGCGTTGAAGGTGGTCGGGAGTGGGCAAATGAGCAGTTCTTC.

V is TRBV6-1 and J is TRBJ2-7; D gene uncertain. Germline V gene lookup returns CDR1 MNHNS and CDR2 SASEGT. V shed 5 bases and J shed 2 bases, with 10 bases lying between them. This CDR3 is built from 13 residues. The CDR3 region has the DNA TGTGCCAGCAGTCGGAACTACCCCTACGAGCAGTACTTC. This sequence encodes CASSRNYPYEQYF.

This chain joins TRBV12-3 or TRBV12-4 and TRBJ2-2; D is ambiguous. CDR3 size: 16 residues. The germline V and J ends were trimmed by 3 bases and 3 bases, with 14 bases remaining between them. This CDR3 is CASSFATEVDTGELFF. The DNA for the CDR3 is TGTGCCAGCAGTTTCGCAACCGAAGTAGACACCGGGGAGCTGTTTTTT.

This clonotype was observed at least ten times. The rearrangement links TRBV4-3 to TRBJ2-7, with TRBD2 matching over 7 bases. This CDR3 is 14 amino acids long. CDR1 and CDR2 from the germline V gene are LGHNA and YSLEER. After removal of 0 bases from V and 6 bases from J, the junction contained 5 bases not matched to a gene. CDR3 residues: CASSQDLGGSEQYF. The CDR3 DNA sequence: TGCGCCAGCAGCCAAGATCTGGGGGGGTCCGAGCAGTACTTC.

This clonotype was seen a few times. CDR3 protein: CASTVGREDGYTF. As DNA, the CDR3 is TGTGCCAGCACCGTCGGGAGGGAGGATGGCTACACCTTC. The gene calls are TRBV7-8 and TRBJ1-2; D call uncertain. Trimming left V 7 bases short and J 6 bases short, with 15 bases between. There are 13 residues in the CDR3. Germline V gene lookup returns CDR1 SGHVS and CDR2 FQNEAQ.

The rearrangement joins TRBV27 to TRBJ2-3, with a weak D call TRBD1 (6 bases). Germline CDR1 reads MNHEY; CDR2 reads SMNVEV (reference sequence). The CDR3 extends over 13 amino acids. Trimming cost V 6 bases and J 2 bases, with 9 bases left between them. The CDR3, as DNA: TGTGCCAGCAGCCTGGGACACACAGATACGCAGTATTTT. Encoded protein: CASSLGHTDTQYF.

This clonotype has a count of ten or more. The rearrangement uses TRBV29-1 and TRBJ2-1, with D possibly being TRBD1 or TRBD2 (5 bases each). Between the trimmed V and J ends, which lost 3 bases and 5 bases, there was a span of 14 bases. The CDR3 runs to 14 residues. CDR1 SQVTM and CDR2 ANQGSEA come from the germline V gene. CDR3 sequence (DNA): TGCAGCGTTGAGGGGACCACCGATGACAATGAGCAGTTCTTC. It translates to CSVEGTTDDNEQFF.

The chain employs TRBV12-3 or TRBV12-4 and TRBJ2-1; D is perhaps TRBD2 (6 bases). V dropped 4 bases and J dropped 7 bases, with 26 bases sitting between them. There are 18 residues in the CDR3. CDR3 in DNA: TGTGCCAGCAGTTCCCCTAGCGCCCACTCGGGAGTTGGGAATGAGCAGTTCTTC. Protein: CASSSPSAHSGVGNEQFF.

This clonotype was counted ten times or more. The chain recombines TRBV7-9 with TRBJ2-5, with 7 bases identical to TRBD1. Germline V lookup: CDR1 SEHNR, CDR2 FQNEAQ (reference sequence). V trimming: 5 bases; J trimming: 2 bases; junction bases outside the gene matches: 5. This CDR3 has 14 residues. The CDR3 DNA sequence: TGTGCCAGCAGCCTCGACAGGGAGCAAGAGACCCAGTACTTC. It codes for CASSLDREQETQYF.

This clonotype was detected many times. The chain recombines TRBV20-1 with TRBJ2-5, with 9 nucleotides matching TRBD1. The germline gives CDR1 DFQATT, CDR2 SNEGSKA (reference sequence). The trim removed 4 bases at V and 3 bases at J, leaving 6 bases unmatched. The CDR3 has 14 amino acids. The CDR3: CSANSRTGEETQYF. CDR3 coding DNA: TGCAGTGCTAACAGCCGGACAGGGGAAGAGACCCAGTACTTC.

The CDR3 spells CASSQDSGGSYNEQFF. The CDR3 DNA sequence: TGCGCCAGCAGCCAAGATTCGGGCGGATCCTACAATGAGCAGTTCTTC. J is TRBJ2-1 and V is TRBV4-1, with D unresolved. Trimming took 0 bases from V and 1 from J, leaving 10 bases between them. Looked up from germline, CDR1 is MGHRA and CDR2 is YSYEKL. The CDR3 covers 16 residues.

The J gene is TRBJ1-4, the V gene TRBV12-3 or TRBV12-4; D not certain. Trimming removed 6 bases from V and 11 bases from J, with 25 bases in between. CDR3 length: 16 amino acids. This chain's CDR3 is CASSPRFGALITKLFF. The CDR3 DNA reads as TGTGCCAGCAGCCCTAGGTTCGGAGCCCTCATCACGAAACTGTTTTTT.

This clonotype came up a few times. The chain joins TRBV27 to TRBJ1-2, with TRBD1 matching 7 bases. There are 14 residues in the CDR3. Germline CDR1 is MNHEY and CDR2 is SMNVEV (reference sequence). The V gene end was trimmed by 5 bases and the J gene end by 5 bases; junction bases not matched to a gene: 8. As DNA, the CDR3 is TGTGCCAGCAGTCTCCAAGGACAGGCGTATGGCTACACCTTC. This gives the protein CASSLQGQAYGYTF.

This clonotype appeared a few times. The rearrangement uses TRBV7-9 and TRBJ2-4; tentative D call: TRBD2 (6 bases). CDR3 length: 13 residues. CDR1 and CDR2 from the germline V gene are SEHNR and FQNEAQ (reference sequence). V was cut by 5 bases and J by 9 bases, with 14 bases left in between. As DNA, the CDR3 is TGTGCCAGCAGCCCACGGGAGAACGGCATTCAGTACTTC. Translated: CASSPRENGIQYF.

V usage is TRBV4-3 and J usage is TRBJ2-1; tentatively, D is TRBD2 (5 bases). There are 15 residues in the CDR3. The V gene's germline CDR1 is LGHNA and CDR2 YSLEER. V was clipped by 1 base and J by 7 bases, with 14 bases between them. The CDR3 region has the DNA TGCGCCAGCAGCCAAGGTCCTCTAAGAGGGAATGAGCAGTTCTTC. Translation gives CASSQGPLRGNEQFF.

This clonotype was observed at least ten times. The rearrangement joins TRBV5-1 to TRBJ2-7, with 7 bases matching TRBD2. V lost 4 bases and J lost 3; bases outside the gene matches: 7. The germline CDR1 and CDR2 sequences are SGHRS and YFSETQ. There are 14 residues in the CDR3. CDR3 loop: CASSPAGGSYEQYF. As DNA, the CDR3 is TGCGCCAGCAGCCCCGCTGGCGGGAGCTACGAGCAGTACTTC.

The CDR3 region has the DNA TGCGCCAGCAGCTTGCCTTGGGGGCTAGCGGGGCTCTACAATGAGCAGTTCTTC. Its translation: CASSLPWGLAGLYNEQFF. The gene calls are TRBV5-1 and TRBJ2-1; TRBD2 matches 9 bases. Germline assignment: CDR1 SGHRS and CDR2 YFSETQ. This CDR3 comprises 18 residues. Trimming cost V 1 base and J 3 bases; bases outside gene matches: 11.

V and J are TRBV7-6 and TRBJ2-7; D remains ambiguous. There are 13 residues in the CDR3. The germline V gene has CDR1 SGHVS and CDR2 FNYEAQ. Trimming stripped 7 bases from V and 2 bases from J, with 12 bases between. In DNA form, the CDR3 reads TGTGCCAGCAACTTGGGCCCGACCTACGAGCAGTACTTC. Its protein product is CASNLGPTYEQYF.